Listed below are T cell receptor beta chains from one sample, sequenced in a study of identical twins. Via MiXCR, TCRdb re-called the 5' RACE reads, giving one row per CDR3 protein. The data contain approximately 700,000 distinct CDR3 sequences, over 5% of them singletons. Input material: naive T cells sorted from blood. The receptors originated from a man younger than 35 in good health. The CDR3 runs from the conserved cysteine through the conserved F or W. Fields, in order: J gene, clone size, V gene, D gene, CDR3 protein, CDR3 DNA. D genes are given only for firm matches. Rows may omit the clone size; those that give it use once, few, many or a size class.

>TRBJ2-7|few|TRBV27|TRBD1
CASTGQGSYEQYF
TGTGCCAGCACAGGACAGGGATCCTACGAGCAGTACTTC
>TRBJ2-1|many|TRBV6-6|TRBD2
CATGTSGISEQFF
TGTGCCACCGGGACTAGCGGGATCAGCGAGCAGTTCTTC
>TRBJ2-7|many|TRBV5-1|NA
CASSFRGSSYEQYF
TGCGCCAGCAGCTTTCGTGGGAGCTCCTACGAGCAGTACTTC
>TRBJ2-7|many|TRBV9|NA
CASSTSPQLRVYEQYF
TGTGCCAGCAGCACATCTCCCCAGCTCCGAGTCTACGAGCAGTACTTC
>TRBJ2-1|few|TRBV7-9|TRBD2
CASSGPRGGLVNEQFF
TGTGCCAGCAGCGGCCCCCGGGGGGGACTAGTGAATGAGCAGTTCTTC
>TRBJ2-3|few|TRBV18|NA
CASSPPNSGAQYF
TGTGCCAGCTCACCACCGAATAGTGGGGCGCAGTATTTT
>TRBJ2-1|few|TRBV28|NA
CASRQRSSYNEQFF
TGTGCCAGCCGTCAGCGGAGCTCCTACAATGAGCAGTTCTTC
>TRBJ2-2|NA|TRBV4-2|NA
CASSQGHMGNTGELFF
TGTGCCAGCAGCCAGGGACACATGGGGAACACCGGGGAGCTGTTTTTT
>TRBJ1-2|many|TRBV28|NA
CASTIEGGHGYTF
TGTGCCAGCACAATAGAAGGGGGTCATGGCTACACCTTC
>TRBJ2-2|NA|TRBV5-1|TRBD2
CASSLVFQLAGTGELFF
TGCGCCAGCAGCTTGGTATTTCAACTAGCGGGCACCGGGGAGCTGTTTTTT
>TRBJ1-5|many|TRBV24-1|NA
CATSDRADQPQHF
TGTGCCACCAGTGACAGGGCAGATCAGCCCCAGCATTTT
>TRBJ1-6|NA|TRBV16|NA
CASSQSRGAQSPLHF
TGTGCCAGCAGCCAATCGAGGGGGGCGCAATCACCCCTCCACTTT
>TRBJ2-3|many|TRBV13|NA
CASSFRLGDTQYF
TGTGCCAGCAGCTTCCGACTTGGGGATACGCAGTATTTT
>TRBJ1-1|many|TRBV29-1|NA
CSARVGNTEAFF
TGCAGCGCAAGGGTTGGGAACACTGAAGCTTTCTTT
>TRBJ1-1|NA|TRBV30|TRBD1
CALMIQGAMGTEAFF
TGTGCCTTGATGATACAGGGGGCTATGGGCACTGAAGCTTTCTTT
>TRBJ2-3|many|TRBV25-1|TRBD2
CASSEYGTRPDTQYF
TGTGCCAGCAGTGAATATGGGACTAGACCCGATACGCAGTATTTT
>TRBJ1-2|NA|TRBV11-3|NA
CASTSRDNYGYTF
TGTGCCAGCACCTCCCGGGACAACTATGGCTACACCTTC
>TRBJ2-1|few|TRBV24-1|NA
CATSDSRENYNEQFF
TGTGCCACCAGTGATTCTAGGGAAAACTACAATGAGCAGTTCTTC
>TRBJ2-3|many|TRBV27|NA
CASSLSLSSSVAQYF
TGTGCCAGCAGTTTATCGCTGTCTAGCAGCGTTGCGCAGTATTTT
>TRBJ2-4|few|TRBV28|NA
CASSLPRPPRIAKNIQYF
TGTGCCAGCAGTTTACCCCGCCCCCCTCGGATAGCCAAAAACATTCAGTACTTC
>TRBJ2-5|NA|TRBV5-1|NA
CASQRGQTQYF
TGCGCCAGCCAACGCGGGCAGACCCAGTACTTC
>TRBJ2-1|many|TRBV10-3|TRBD2
CATEAGALNEQFF
TGTGCCACTGAAGCGGGAGCACTCAATGAGCAGTTCTTC
>TRBJ2-5|many|TRBV12-3/TRBV12-4|NA
CASSRPEETQYF
TGTGCCAGCAGTCGCCCCGAGGAGACCCAGTACTTC
>TRBJ2-2|NA|TRBV5-1|NA
CASSAGSTGELFF
TGCGCCAGCAGCGCCGGGAGCACCGGGGAGCTGTTTTTT
>TRBJ2-5|NA|TRBV20-1|NA
CSAANAGTTQETQYF
TGCAGTGCTGCAAATGCCGGGACCACGCAAGAGACCCAGTACTTC
>TRBJ2-7|NA|TRBV5-1|NA
CASSLSAGASYEQYF
TGCGCCAGCAGCTTGTCGGCGGGGGCCTCCTACGAGCAGTACTTC
>TRBJ2-3|many|TRBV5-1|NA
CASSFATGTDTQYF
TGCGCCAGCAGCTTTGCGACCGGCACAGATACGCAGTATTTT
>TRBJ2-1|few|TRBV7-8|NA
CASSFGSSGSVEQFF
TGTGCCAGCAGCTTTGGCTCCTCAGGATCGGTTGAGCAGTTCTTC
>TRBJ1-3|few|TRBV28|NA
CASSWVPNSGNTIYF
TGTGCCAGCAGTTGGGTACCGAACTCTGGAAACACCATATATTTT
>TRBJ2-7|many|TRBV6-2/TRBV6-3|TRBD2
CASSYGAGGPLEQYF
TGTGCCAGCAGTTACGGGGCGGGAGGGCCCCTCGAGCAGTACTTC
>TRBJ2-1|few|TRBV6-5|NA
CASSYSSLTVYNEQFF
TGTGCCAGCAGTTACTCCTCCCTAACGGTCTACAATGAGCAGTTCTTC
>TRBJ1-5|many|TRBV4-1|TRBD1
CASSQVPPGQGYQPQHF
TGCGCCAGCAGCCAAGTCCCTCCGGGACAGGGGTATCAGCCCCAGCATTTT
>TRBJ2-2|NA|TRBV27|TRBD2
CASSFLGLAVNTGELFF
TGTGCCAGCAGTTTTTTGGGTCTAGCGGTGAACACCGGGGAGCTGTTTTTT
>TRBJ2-5|NA|TRBV7-2|NA
CASSLGGAGEETQYF
TGTGCCAGCAGCTTAGGAGGGGCAGGCGAAGAGACCCAGTACTTC
>TRBJ2-2|few|TRBV10-3|NA
CAISEISGGELFF
TGTGCCATCAGTGAGATTTCGGGCGGGGAGCTGTTTTTT
>TRBJ1-1|many|TRBV12-3/TRBV12-4|TRBD1
CASSFRGRGEAFF
TGTGCCAGCAGTTTCAGGGGGCGCGGGGAAGCTTTCTTT
>TRBJ2-3|many|TRBV5-1|NA
CASSPEPLAADTQYF
TGCGCCAGCAGCCCGGAACCCTTAGCAGCAGATACGCAGTATTTT
>TRBJ2-1|few|TRBV6-5|NA
CASSYIGVGYNEQFF
TGTGCCAGCAGTTATATAGGGGTTGGCTACAATGAGCAGTTCTTC
>TRBJ2-1|many|TRBV29-1|TRBD2
CSVANSGSVEQFF
TGCAGCGTTGCTAATAGCGGGAGTGTGGAGCAGTTCTTC
>TRBJ1-3|many|TRBV12-3/TRBV12-4|NA
CASSERLSGNTIYF
TGTGCCAGCAGCGAGCGGCTCTCTGGAAACACCATATATTTT
>TRBJ2-2|few|TRBV6-5|TRBD2
CASSFLLAANTGELFF
TGTGCCAGCAGTTTCCTACTAGCGGCCAACACCGGGGAGCTGTTTTTT
>TRBJ2-1|many|TRBV20-1|TRBD1
CSARDATGGLNEQFF
TGCAGTGCTAGAGACGCGACAGGGGGTTTGAATGAGCAGTTCTTC
>TRBJ2-1|many|TRBV12-3/TRBV12-4|TRBD2
CASSLAGGGNEQFF
TGTGCCAGCAGCTTAGCGGGAGGAGGAAATGAGCAGTTCTTC
>TRBJ2-2|many|TRBV12-3/TRBV12-4|TRBD1
CASSPRDRGTGELFF
TGTGCCAGCAGTCCGAGGGACAGGGGCACCGGGGAGCTGTTTTTT
>TRBJ2-3|many|TRBV20-1|NA
CSASRQSTDTQYF
TGCAGTGCTAGCAGACAGTCCACAGATACGCAGTATTTT
>TRBJ2-1|NA|TRBV29-1|TRBD2
CSVERVSLAELSYNEQFF
TGCAGCGTTGAAAGGGTGTCGCTAGCGGAACTCTCCTACAATGAGCAGTTCTTC
>TRBJ2-5|many|TRBV28|TRBD2
CASKLGLAGDQETQYF
TGTGCCAGCAAGCTGGGACTAGCGGGAGACCAAGAGACCCAGTACTTC
>TRBJ1-5|many|TRBV12-3/TRBV12-4|NA
CASSPTLSPPQHF
TGTGCCAGCAGCCCTACCCTAAGTCCGCCCCAGCATTTT
>TRBJ2-1|few|TRBV3-1|TRBD2
CASSQEILAGGGNEQFF
TGTGCCAGCAGCCAAGAAATACTAGCGGGAGGCGGCAATGAGCAGTTCTTC
>TRBJ2-1|many|TRBV5-1|NA
CASSLVQGTSEQFF
TGCGCCAGCAGCTTGGTTCAGGGCACGAGTGAGCAGTTCTTC
>TRBJ2-3|few|TRBV5-1|TRBD2
CASSLRTSGRPFWTDTQYF
TGCGCCAGCAGCCTCCGGACTAGCGGGAGGCCTTTTTGGACAGATACGCAGTATTTT
>TRBJ2-5|many|TRBV24-1|NA
CATSDLRIETQYF
TGTGCCACCAGTGATTTAAGAATAGAGACCCAGTACTTC
>TRBJ2-1|few|TRBV6-1|NA
CASSKSYGSYNEQFF
TGTGCCAGCAGCAAATCGTATGGCTCCTACAATGAGCAGTTCTTC
>TRBJ1-3|NA|TRBV20-1|NA
CSARGPGNTIYF
TGCAGTGCTAGAGGGCCTGGAAACACCATATATTTT
>TRBJ1-5|many|TRBV27|NA
CASSLYHGQPQHF
TGTGCCAGCAGTTTATATCATGGGCAGCCCCAGCATTTT
>TRBJ1-5|few|TRBV12-3/TRBV12-4|NA
CATRTEGSNQPQHF
TGTGCCACCCGGACAGAGGGGAGCAATCAGCCCCAGCATTTT
>TRBJ2-4|NA|TRBV3-1|NA
CASSQPSGFQNIQYF
TGTGCCAGCAGCCAACCCTCGGGTTTCCAAAACATTCAGTACTTC
>TRBJ1-3|few|TRBV7-2|NA
CASSLVGNTIYF
TGTGCCAGCAGCTTAGTCGGAAACACCATATATTTT
>TRBJ2-1|NA|TRBV11-1|TRBD2
CASSSSTPGLAASSYNEQFF
TGTGCCAGCAGCTCCTCAACCCCGGGACTAGCGGCAAGCTCCTACAATGAGCAGTTCTTC
>TRBJ2-7|many|TRBV20-1|NA
CSARDSGRGTYEQYF
TGCAGTGCTAGAGATTCGGGGCGGGGAACCTACGAGCAGTACTTC